The 14 T cell receptor beta chains listed next were all sequenced from one sample in a study of T cell clones after liver transplantation. Profiled with immunoSEQ multiplex PCR; TCRdb holds only in-frame clones, not every one. The data contain about 120,000 clones, around nine tenths of them singletons. This specimen consisted of CD4+ T cells from blood, obtained 12 months after liver transplant. The receptors here all came from a human patient who received a liver transplant. Some T cells may be provided by the graft donor.

The chain has TRBV27 and TRBJ2-1; TRBD1 matches at 8 bases. The trim removed 2 bases at V and 9 bases at J, leaving 9 bases unmatched. Germline V gene data show CDR1 as MNHEY and CDR2 as SMNVEV (reference sequence). The CDR3 covers 15 residues. Here the CDR3 DNA reads TGTGCCAGCAGTTTAGGACAGGGTCGTGTGGGTGAGCAGTTCTTC. Translated: CASSLGQGRVGEQFF.

Points on this clone: This specimen includes other DNA sequences encoding the same CDR3. CDR3 bases: TGCGCCAGCAGCTTGGAGGGGTTGAATGAGCAGTTCTTC. This translates into CASSLEGLNEQFF. The chain combines TRBV5-1 with TRBJ2-1; D is possibly TRBD1 (5 bases). The germline gives CDR1 SGHRS, CDR2 YFSETQ. CDR3 length: 13 residues. The ends were cut back, 0 bases at V and 7 bases at J, with 8 bases in the middle.

The DNA for the CDR3 is TGTGCTAGTCGGCCAGCGGGGCTCACAGATACGCAGTATTTT. Residues: CASRPAGLTDTQYF. The chain combines TRBV12-5 with TRBJ2-3, with 7 bases aligning to TRBD2. Germline values: CDR1 LGHNT, CDR2 FRNRAP. The CDR3 covers 14 residues. The ends lost 8 bases at V and 2 bases at J; junction bases unmatched: 7.

The chain is built from TRBV6-6 and TRBJ2-7; 7 bases fit TRBD2. The V segment lost 0 bases and the J segment 5 bases; nucleotides outside the gene matches: 7. This CDR3 has 15 amino acids. CDR1 is MNHNY, CDR2 SVGAGI, per germline (reference sequence). CDR3 loop: CASSYSSGTTNEQYF. CDR3 DNA sequence: TGTGCCAGCAGTTACTCTTCCGGGACTACAAACGAGCAGTACTTC.

V is TRBV6-1 and J is TRBJ2-5; 10 bases map to TRBD2. From germline, CDR1 is MNHNS and CDR2 SASEGT. CDR3 length: 15 amino acids. J lost 6 bases, V lost 4 bases, and 8 bases had no gene match. The CDR3 spells CASSASSGSSQTQYF. CDR3 DNA: TGTGCCAGCAGTGCATCTAGCGGGAGTAGTCAGACCCAGTACTTC.

The chain combines TRBV27 with TRBJ2-5; maybe TRBD1 (5 bases). V was shortened by 5 bases and J by 5 bases, with 12 bases between the two germline ends. The germline gives CDR1 MNHEY, CDR2 SMNVEV (reference sequence). The CDR3 extends over 13 amino acids. The CDR3 coding sequence is TGTGCCAGCAGTCCGAGGTCAGGGGAGACCCAGTACTTC. Amino acid sequence: CASSPRSGETQYF.

This sequence joins TRBV5-1 and TRBJ2-3; D not certain. V gave up 0 bases and J gave up 0 bases, with 11 bases separating them. In germline, CDR1 is SGHRS, CDR2 YFSETQ. This CDR3 has 16 amino acids. As DNA, the CDR3 is TGCGCCAGCAGCTTGGTTCCGGATTTTAGCACAGATACGCAGTATTTT. Protein sequence: CASSLVPDFSTDTQYF.

This rearrangement joins TRBV10-3 to TRBJ2-7, with D tentatively TRBD2 (6 bases). V shed 2 bases and J shed 5 bases, with 7 bases lying between them. Germline assignment: CDR1 ENHRY and CDR2 SYGVKD. This CDR3 comprises 12 residues. CDR3 loop: CAISEGTHEQYF. The DNA of the CDR3 is TGTGCCATCAGTGAGGGGACTCACGAGCAGTACTTC.

The rearrangement links TRBV14 to TRBJ2-7, with 7 bases aligning to TRBD1. Germline V gives CDR1 SGHDN, CDR2 FVKESK. The CDR3 totals 17 residues. V gave up 0 bases and J gave up 0 bases; unmatched junction bases: 8. CDR3 amino acids: CASSQDDPTGSSYEQYF. CDR3 sequence (DNA): TGTGCCAGCAGCCAAGATGATCCGACAGGGAGCTCCTACGAGCAGTACTTC.

The J gene is TRBJ1-1, the V gene TRBV18; the match to TRBD1 covers 7 bases. V lost 2 bases and J lost 3; bases outside the gene matches: 9. The CDR3 runs 16 residues. CDR1 is KGHSH, CDR2 LQKENI, per germline. The CDR3 DNA is TGTGCCAGCTCACCAGGGGGGGACAGCATATACACTGAAGCTTTCTTT. Translated: CASSPGGDSIYTEAFF. The whole variable domain, filled in from reference TRBV18 and TRBJ1-1, reads NAGVMQNPRHLVRRRGQEARLRCSPMKGHSHVYWYRQLPEEGLKFMVYLQKENIIDESGMPKERFSAEFPKEGPSILRIQQVVRGDSAAYFCASSPGGDSIYTEAFFGQGTRLTVV.

V and J are TRBV7-2 and TRBJ2-1; D is unresolved. The CDR3 covers 14 residues. Germline CDR1 SGHTA, CDR2 FQGNSA. V dropped 2 bases and J dropped 8 bases, with 13 bases sitting between them. The CDR3 nucleotides are TGTGCCAGCAGCTTAACGCGAGGTTTCTATGAGCAGTTCTTC. As protein: CASSLTRGFYEQFF.

The chain has TRBV19 and TRBJ2-6; D remains unclear. The ends were cut back, 3 bases at V and 0 bases at J, with 9 bases in the middle. This CDR3 has 16 residues. CDR1 and CDR2 (germline): LNHDA, SQIVND (reference sequence). CDR3 residues: CASSIRIGSGANVLTF. CDR3 sequence (DNA): TGTGCCAGTAGTATTCGCATAGGCTCTGGGGCCAACGTCCTGACTTTC.

The count of this clone is one. V gene TRBV4-1 combines with J gene TRBJ2-5; no definite D call. The CDR3 runs 13 residues. Germline V lookup: CDR1 MGHRA, CDR2 YSYEKL. Trimming left V 3 bases short and J 5 bases short, with 10 bases between. The CDR3 protein is CASSHPSGETQYF. In DNA, the CDR3 is TGCGCCAGCAGCCACCCCTCCGGTGAGACCCAGTACTTC.

This sequence joins TRBV30 and TRBJ2-2; TRBD2 agrees at 9 bases. CDR3 length equals 15 residues. Germline trimming cut 2 bases from V and 4 bases from J; bases unmatched to any gene: 5. Germline assignment: CDR1 GTSNPN and CDR2 SVGIG (reference sequence). The CDR3 sequence is CAWSNSGSGTGELFF. Here the CDR3 DNA reads TGTGCCTGGAGTAATAGCGGGAGCGGCACCGGGGAGCTGTTTTTT.